What follows are 5 T cell receptor beta chains derived from one specimen sequenced in a study of blood T cells in healthy people across ages. It was with a sample-barcoded 5' primer and a J-beta primer mix that a second PCR of about 6 to 11 cycles was run. TCRdb re-called the 5' RACE reads through MiXCR, storing one row per CDR3 protein. The table lists roughly 1.4 million distinct CDR3 sequences, approximately 59% of them singletons. Sequenced material: blood. These TCRs come from a man aged 18-30 years in good health.

The chain is built from TRBV6-4 and TRBJ2-6; TRBD1 might be the D (6 bases). Germline CDR1 MRHNA, CDR2 SNTAGT. The CDR3 is 17 residues long. The germline V and J ends were trimmed by 3 bases and 0 bases, with 12 bases remaining between them. CDR3 bases: TGTGCCAGCAGTGATCGGACAGCCTCCTCTGGGGCCAACGTCCTGACTTTC. As protein: CASSDRTASSGANVLTF.

V usage is TRBV3-1 and J usage is TRBJ2-5; 9 bases map to TRBD2. Germline-derived CDR1 and CDR2 are LGHDT and YNNKEL (reference sequence). After removal of 6 bases from V and 5 bases from J, the junction contained 16 bases not matched to a gene. This CDR3 region has 17 residues. The DNA of the CDR3 is TGTGCCAGCAGTCAGTCCGGGACTAGCCCGTTTGGCGAGACCCAGTACTTC. It encodes CASSQSGTSPFGETQYF.

The genes are TRBV6-2 or TRBV6-3 and TRBJ1-2; 9 nucleotides match TRBD1. The V segment lost 5 bases and the J segment 5 bases; nucleotides outside the gene matches: 9. The CDR3 contains 15 residues. Looked up from germline, CDR1 is MNHEY and CDR2 is SVGEGT. The CDR3 reads CASSRPGTGPYGYTF. CDR3 sequence (DNA): TGTGCCAGCAGTCGTCCCGGGACAGGGCCTTATGGCTACACCTTC.

This clonotype was detected a few times. The germline gene is not matched at one end of the junction; a read error may be the cause. The rearrangement links TRBV20-1 to TRBJ2-7; D call uncertain. CDR1 and CDR2 from the germline V gene are DFQATT and SNEGSKA (reference sequence). This CDR3 has 11 amino acids. The CDR3 nucleotides are TGCAGTGGGAGAGAATCCTATGAGCAGTACTTC. Amino acid sequence: CSGRESYEQYF.

The chain is built from TRBV9 and TRBJ2-4, with 12 bases identical to TRBD2. The J call may not be correct, given that the DNA end is closer to TRBJ2-7. The length of the CDR3 is 18 residues. Germline assignment: CDR1 SGDLS and CDR2 YYNGEE. The CDR3 DNA follows: TGTGCCAGCAGCGACCACCCGCAAACTAGCGGGAGGCCTTACGAGCAGTACTTC. This codes for CASSDHPQTSGRPYEQYF.